This T cell receptor beta chain came from a study of metastatic and nonmetastatic thyroid tumors. Study-level information: Across blood and tumor or nodule tissue, repertoires from malignant and benign thyroid patients were compared with one another.

Germline V CDR1 and CDR2: SGHTA, FQGNSA. With V trimmed by 2 bases and J by 10 bases, 6 bases remained unmatched. The CDR3 spans 15 residues. Study-level results: Compared with benign nodules, malignant thyroid tumors were reported to have significantly higher TCR beta diversity in both blood and tumor.

Thyroid surgery took place with no prior treatment in any patient. This clone came up many times. Its antigen is as yet unknown. Using MiXCR, TCRdb re-called clones from the PCR reads. The data hold about 20,000 clones, with roughly 31% observed a single time. What was sequenced was blood. This TCR was recovered from a female donor with papillary thyroid cancer or a benign thyroid nodule (not recorded which). Some clones in this sample may be carry-over from other donors' samples. V usage is TRBV7-2 and J usage is TRBJ2-1; 12 bases agree with TRBD2. As DNA, the CDR3 is TGTGCCAGCAGCTTAACGGGACTAGCGGGTGGGGAGCAGTTCTTC. Translating it yields CASSLTGLAGGEQFF. The entire variable domain, with the rest obtained from reference TRBV7-2 and TRBJ2-1, is as follows: GAGVSQSPSNKVTEKGKDVELRCDPISGHTALYWYRQSLGQGLEFLIYFQGNSAPDKSGLPSDRFSAERTGGSVSTLTIQRTQQEDSAVYLCASSLTGLAGGEQFFGPGTRLTVL.